The 17 T cell receptor beta chains in this list originate from one sample, sequenced in a study of T cells in Graves' hyperthyroidism and ophthalmopathy. Authors of the study amplified TCR beta CDR3 regions from RNA transcripts. HTBI primers were the set used in a first-round RT-PCR of the TCR CDR3. TCRdb used MiXCR to reprocess the multiplex PCR reads, holding one entry per CDR3 protein. The sample records around 570,000 distinct CDR3 sequences, about 20% being singletons. The material sequenced was blood. Receptors were obtained from a man aged 40-49 years with Graves' ophthalmopathy.

This clonotype was observed a handful of times. The rearrangement uses TRBV5-1 and TRBJ2-7; D tentatively fits TRBD1 or TRBD2 (5 bases each). Germline V CDR1 and CDR2: SGHRS, YFSETQ. This CDR3 has 13 amino acids. Trimming pared 0 bases from V and 7 bases from J, leaving 11 bases between. In DNA, the CDR3 is TGCGCCAGCAGCTTGGTGGGACCCAAGGAGCAGTACTTC. Amino acid sequence: CASSLVGPKEQYF.

The chain has TRBV18 and TRBJ2-3, with a tentative D call TRBD2 (7 bases). Trimming removed 3 bases at V and 2 bases at J, with 15 bases between. Germline CDR1 is KGHSH and CDR2 is LQKENI. The CDR3 is 16 residues long. In nucleotides, the CDR3 is TGTGCCAGCTCACCGGTCTCGGGGGGCCTCACAGATACGCAGTATTTT. Protein: CASSPVSGGLTDTQYF. The full variable domain, with the rest looked up from reference TRBV18 and TRBJ2-3, is NAGVMQNPRHLVRRRGQEARLRCSPMKGHSHVYWYRQLPEEGLKFMVYLQKENIIDESGMPKERFSAEFPKEGPSILRIQQVVRGDSAAYFCASSPVSGGLTDTQYFGPGTRLTVL.

The chain links TRBV12-3 or TRBV12-4 to TRBJ2-5; the D is unclear. This CDR3 is built from 14 residues. V was clipped by 4 bases and J by 5 bases, with 14 bases between them. The DNA for the CDR3 is TGTGCCAGCAGTTCCGACTGGAGATCGGAGACCCAGTACTTC. Encoded protein: CASSSDWRSETQYF.

V and J are TRBV7-6 and TRBJ1-2, with D unresolved. Trimming took off 2 bases at V and 13 bases at J, with 20 bases between the two ends. Germline V gene lookup returns CDR1 SGHVS and CDR2 FNYEAQ. The CDR3 spans 14 residues. The CDR3 nucleotides read TGTGCCAGCAGCTTAACTCCTAGATCTGGGGATCTCACCTTC. As protein: CASSLTPRSGDLTF. The complete variable domain, with remaining parts taken from reference TRBV7-6 and TRBJ1-2, reads GAGVSQSPRYKVTKRGQDVALRCDPISGHVSLYWYRQALGQGPEFLTYFNYEAQQDKSGLPNDRFSAERPEGSISTLTIQRTEQRDSAMYRCASSLTPRSGDLTFGSGTRLTVV.

The chain recombines TRBV2 with TRBJ2-1, with unresolved D. Per germline, CDR1 SNHLY and CDR2 FYNNEI. The ends were cut back, 6 bases at V and 0 bases at J, with 12 bases in the middle. The CDR3 has 15 amino acids. CDR3 DNA: TGTGCCAGCAGCCCCCGGCTAAGCTCCTACAATGAGCAGTTCTTC. Protein sequence: CASSPRLSSYNEQFF.

This clonotype has at least ten counts. Written as DNA, the CDR3 is TGTGCCAGCAGCTTGGTTGGCGGGAGCCCGCTTTACGAGCAGTACTTC. It codes for CASSLVGGSPLYEQYF. V is TRBV7-2 and J is TRBJ2-7; 7 bases are a match to TRBD2. The ends lost 3 bases at V and 4 bases at J; junction bases unmatched: 12. CDR1 and CDR2 from the germline V gene are SGHTA and FQGNSA. CDR3 length: 16 amino acids.

The V gene is TRBV12-3 or TRBV12-4, the J gene TRBJ2-2; D unresolved. Trimming shortened V by 3 bases and J by 3 bases, and 11 bases separated the two germline ends. The CDR3 sequence is 15 residues long. The CDR3 nucleotides read TGTGCCAGCAGTTTTGTGGGTGTGGACACCGGGGAGCTGTTTTTT. Translated: CASSFVGVDTGELFF.

This clonotype was seen more than once but under ten times. V usage is TRBV6-2 or TRBV6-3 and J usage is TRBJ2-7; a possible D gene is TRBD1 (6 bases). Trimming pared 7 bases from V and 3 bases from J, leaving 10 bases between. Germline V gene lookup returns CDR1 MNHEY and CDR2 SVGEGT. The CDR3 contains 12 residues. This CDR3 reads CASTRTVYEQYF. CDR3 coding DNA: TGTGCCAGCACCCGGACAGTCTACGAGCAGTACTTC.

This chain connects TRBV2 to TRBJ1-2; 7 bases fit TRBD1. Per germline, CDR1 SNHLY and CDR2 FYNNEI. With 4 bases clipped from V and 7 bases from J, the junction kept 9 bases outside the gene matches. The CDR3 runs to 14 residues. This chain's CDR3 is CASSGGRGSFGYTF. DNA for the CDR3: TGTGCCAGCAGTGGGGGCAGGGGGTCCTTTGGCTACACCTTC. Using reference TRBV2 and TRBJ1-2 for the parts outside the CDR3, the full variable domain is EPEVTQTPSHQVTQMGQEVILRCVPISNHLYFYWYRQILGQKVEFLVSFYNNEISEKSEIFDDQFSVERPDGSNFTLKIRSTKLEDSAMYFCASSGGRGSFGYTFGSGTRLTVV.

This clonotype showed up just a few times. The chain has TRBV6-1 and TRBJ2-1, with D unresolved. V lost 5 bases to trimming and J lost 0 bases, with 23 bases between them. Germline values: CDR1 MNHNS, CDR2 SASEGT. There are 19 residues in the CDR3. For the CDR3, the DNA is TGTGCCAGCAGTTACTCTCCCCTGACTCCTTATAGCTCCTACAATGAGCAGTTCTTC. Protein sequence: CASSYSPLTPYSSYNEQFF.

This chain uses TRBV9 with TRBJ2-5; D uncertain. Germline V gene lookup returns CDR1 SGDLS and CDR2 YYNGEE. There are 14 residues in the CDR3. V lost 3 bases and J lost 3, with 12 bases in between. CDR3 nucleotide sequence: TGTGCCAGCAGCGGTTACGGATCGGAAGAGACCCAGTACTTC. This translates into CASSGYGSEETQYF.

The V and J genes are TRBV7-9 and TRBJ2-2, with a weak D call TRBD1 (6 bases). The CDR3 runs 13 residues. Germline assignment: CDR1 SEHNR and CDR2 FQNEAQ (reference sequence). The CDR3 is CAPAPGEAGELFF. CDR3 DNA: TGTGCTCCAGCCCCAGGGGAAGCCGGGGAGCTGTTTTTT.

This clonotype was picked up many times. The V call is TRBV29-1, the J call TRBJ2-5; either TRBD1 or TRBD2 may supply D (5 bases each). Trimming cost V 4 bases and J 5 bases, with 8 bases left between them. CDR3 length equals 11 residues. Germline CDR1 and CDR2: SQVTM and ANQGSEA. CDR3 nucleotide sequence: TGCAGCGTTGGGGGCGGGGAGACCCAGTACTTC. Translated: CSVGGGETQYF.

This clonotype was recorded a few times. This chain connects TRBV3-1 to TRBJ1-4; 8 bases agree with TRBD1. The length of the CDR3 is 15 residues. Germline assignment: CDR1 LGHDT and CDR2 YNNKEL (reference sequence). With 2 bases clipped from V and 8 bases from J, the junction kept 7 bases outside the gene matches. The CDR3 reads CASSQFGQGGEKLFF. DNA of the CDR3: TGTGCCAGCAGCCAATTCGGACAGGGAGGGGAAAAACTGTTTTTT.

The chain links TRBV7-9 to TRBJ1-3; no reliable D call. Germline assignment: CDR1 SEHNR and CDR2 FQNEAQ (reference sequence). The V gene lost 11 bases and the J gene lost 0 bases, with 8 bases spanning the gap. The CDR3 runs to 12 residues. For the CDR3, the DNA is TGTGCCCTTATCTACTCTGGAAACACCATATATTTT. Translated, it gives CALIYSGNTIYF.

This chain joins TRBV28 and TRBJ2-3; 11 bases map to TRBD2. The CDR3 covers 17 residues. With 9 bases clipped from V and 2 bases from J, the junction kept 13 bases outside the gene matches. Germline CDR1 reads MDHEN; CDR2 reads SYDVKM. CDR3 nucleotides: TGTGCCAGTACCATACTAGCGGGAGATAGCACCACAGATACGCAGTATTTT. Its protein is CASTILAGDSTTDTQYF.

In its sample, this clonotype was seen a few times. V usage is TRBV27 and J usage is TRBJ2-3; no firm D call. Trimming stripped 6 bases from V and 6 bases from J, with 10 bases between. CDR3 length: 12 residues. Germline-derived CDR1 and CDR2 are MNHEY and SMNVEV (reference sequence). The CDR3 region has the DNA TGTGCCAGCAGGACCGCTGTGGATACGCAGTATTTT. Translation: CASRTAVDTQYF.